The 19 T cell receptor beta chains reported below all come from one sample, sequenced in a study of blood T cells in healthy people across ages. PCR was performed a second time for about 7 to 12 cycles using a sample-barcoded 5' primer and a J-beta primer mix. TCRdb itself ran the 5' RACE reads through MiXCR, one entry per CDR3 protein. This sample has about 1.5 million distinct CDR3 sequences, with approximately 39% found just once. Input material: blood. Every receptor here comes from a woman aged 18-30 years in good health.

V and J are TRBV4-2 and TRBJ1-2, with D tentatively TRBD1 (5 bases). V shed 2 bases and J shed 5 bases, with 18 bases lying between them. Germline V gene sequence: CDR1 LGHNA, CDR2 YNFKEQ. The CDR3 length is 16 residues. CDR3 amino acids: CASSQPRDSGKYGYTF. The CDR3 DNA sequence: TGTGCCAGCAGCCAACCCAGGGACTCCGGCAAGTATGGCTACACCTTC.

The chain couples TRBV6-2 or TRBV6-3 to TRBJ2-7; 12 nucleotides align to TRBD2. Germline V lookup: CDR1 MNHEY, CDR2 SVGEGT. The CDR3 totals 17 residues. Trimming cost V 2 bases and J 5 bases; bases outside gene matches: 10. The CDR3 protein is CASSYRTSGAFSHEQYF. CDR3 DNA: TGTGCCAGCAGTTACCGGACTAGCGGGGCCTTCAGTCACGAGCAGTACTTC.

This chain uses TRBV4-3 with TRBJ1-6; no clear D. The CDR3 has 18 amino acids. Trimming left V 0 bases short and J 7 bases short, with 19 bases between. CDR1 is LGHNA and CDR2 is YSLEER in the germline V gene. The CDR3 sequence is CASSQDSSVGQLNSPLHF. CDR3 DNA sequence: TGCGCCAGCAGCCAAGATTCTAGTGTGGGTCAGTTAAATTCACCCCTCCACTTT.

The chain combines TRBV18 with TRBJ2-7, with 15 bases identical to TRBD2. Per germline, CDR1 KGHSH and CDR2 LQKENI. CDR3 length: 19 residues. Germline trimming cut 1 base from V and 2 bases from J; bases unmatched to any gene: 9. The CDR3 here is CASSPQKGLAGGITYEQYF. CDR3 DNA: TGTGCCAGCTCACCACAAAAAGGACTAGCGGGGGGGATTACCTACGAGCAGTACTTC.

This clonotype was recorded many times. V is TRBV9 and J is TRBJ1-2; possible D gene TRBD1, 5 bases. CDR3 length: 13 residues. Germline values: CDR1 SGDLS, CDR2 YYNGEE. V was clipped by 0 bases and J by 9 bases, with 12 bases between them. The CDR3 coding sequence is TGTGCCAGCAGCGTAGGAACCCAGGGCAGCTACACCTTC. Translation gives CASSVGTQGSYTF. The full variable domain, in which reference TRBV9 and TRBJ1-2 provide the parts outside the CDR3, is DSGVTQTPKHLITATGQRVTLRCSPRSGDLSVYWYQQSLDQGLQFLIQYYNGEERAKGNILERFSAQQFPDLHSELNLSSLELGDSALYFCASSVGTQGSYTFGSGTRLTVV.

There are a few counts of this clonotype. This chain uses TRBV30 with TRBJ1-2, with 10 bases aligning to TRBD1. This CDR3 has 14 residues. Germline assignment: CDR1 GTSNPN and CDR2 SVGIG (reference sequence). V shed 4 bases, J shed 2 bases, and the junction held 4 bases outside the gene matches. The CDR3 DNA follows: TGTGCCTGGATCGGGACAGGGGAGAACTATGGCTACACCTTC. Amino acid sequence: CAWIGTGENYGYTF.

This chain connects TRBV20-1 to TRBJ2-2; maybe TRBD1 (5 bases). The CDR3 has 13 residues. The V end was cut by 3 bases, the J end by 1 base, with 6 bases between. The germline gives CDR1 DFQATT, CDR2 SNEGSKA (reference sequence). CDR3 region: CSARTENTGELFF. CDR3 bases: TGCAGTGCTAGGACAGAGAACACCGGGGAGCTGTTTTTT.

This clonotype was recorded a few times. The V gene is TRBV7-2, the J gene TRBJ2-1; TRBD1 might be the D (6 bases). The CDR3 totals 15 residues. CDR1 is SGHTA, CDR2 FQGNSA, per germline. The V end was cut by 1 base, the J end by 4 bases, with 11 bases between. In DNA, the CDR3 is TGTGCCAGCAGCTTAGACGGGACAAGGTACAATGAGCAGTTCTTC. It codes for CASSLDGTRYNEQFF.

V usage is TRBV7-9 and J usage is TRBJ2-5; D tentatively fits TRBD1 or TRBD2 (6 bases each). This CDR3 comprises 15 residues. Germline V lookup: CDR1 SEHNR, CDR2 FQNEAQ (reference sequence). V lost 4 bases to trimming and J lost 1 base, with 13 bases between them. CDR3 sequence: CASSSPRGLQETQYF. The DNA of the CDR3 is TGTGCCAGCAGCTCGCCCAGGGGACTCCAAGAGACCCAGTACTTC.

This clonotype has only a few counts. The CDR3 loop reads CASKKPGTSGRHEQYF. The CDR3 DNA follows: TGTGCCAGCAAAAAGCCCGGGACTAGCGGGAGGCACGAGCAGTACTTC. The chain is built from TRBV25-1 and TRBJ2-7; 15 nucleotides match TRBD2. The V gene end was trimmed by 7 bases and the J gene end by 5 bases; junction bases not matched to a gene: 9. The V gene's germline CDR1 is MGHDK and CDR2 SYGVNS. CDR3 length: 16 amino acids.

The CDR3 region is CSARTNLGNTEAFF. In nucleotides, the CDR3 is TGCAGCGCCCGGACGAACCTCGGGAACACTGAAGCTTTCTTT. The V gene is TRBV29-1, the J gene TRBJ1-1, with no clear D. Germline CDR1 and CDR2: SQVTM and ANQGSEA. With 7 bases removed from V and 1 base from J, the gap between germline ends came to 16 bases. This CDR3 region has 14 residues.

This chain links TRBV12-3 or TRBV12-4 with TRBJ2-1; 11 bases align to TRBD2. V dropped 5 bases and J dropped 6; count of bases not matched to a gene: 3. The CDR3 runs 14 residues. CDR3 region: CASSRLAGSNEQFF. CDR3 coding DNA: TGTGCCAGCAGTCGACTAGCGGGAAGCAATGAGCAGTTCTTC.

This sequence joins TRBV6-2 or TRBV6-3 and TRBJ2-3; D uncertain. Trimming left V 0 bases short and J 4 bases short, with 14 bases between. CDR1 and CDR2 from the germline V gene are MNHEY and SVGEGT. The CDR3 covers 16 residues. In nucleotides, the CDR3 is TGTGCCAGCAGTTACTCTCCGAGACCAGGCGCAGATACGCAGTATTTT. Residues: CASSYSPRPGADTQYF.

This chain joins TRBV6-1 and TRBJ2-5, with a weak D call TRBD2 (6 bases). V lost 4 bases, J lost 4 bases, and 22 bases lay in between. The CDR3 length is 17 residues. Germline CDR1 and CDR2: MNHNS and SASEGT. The CDR3 loop reads CASSAPLGGNLGETQYF. CDR3 in DNA: TGTGCCAGCAGTGCCCCTCTCGGGGGTAATTTAGGAGAGACCCAGTACTTC.

On this clonotype itself: One junction end disagrees with the germline gene, perhaps due to a read error. The chain carries TRBV7-9 and TRBJ2-1; 8 bases match TRBD1. The CDR3 extends over 15 amino acids. CDR1 is SEHNR and CDR2 is FQNEAQ in the germline V gene (reference sequence). CDR3 in DNA: TGTACCAGCAGCTTACCAGGACAGGGATACAATGAGCAGTTCTTC. This translates into CTSSLPGQGYNEQFF.

This sequence joins TRBV7-2 and TRBJ1-6; D uncertain. The germline gives CDR1 SGHTA, CDR2 FQGNSA. The V end was cut by 2 bases, the J end by 7 bases, with 12 bases between. CDR3 length: 15 amino acids. In DNA form, the CDR3 reads TGTGCCAGCAGCTTATCGGGGAGAAGGAATTCACCCCTCCACTTT. This codes for CASSLSGRRNSPLHF.

In the case of this clonotype: Since a much larger clone is just one base distant, this may be a read error. The J gene is TRBJ2-1, the V gene TRBV6-6, with D possibly matching TRBD1 (6 bases). This CDR3 contains 14 residues. Trimming stripped 7 bases from V and 5 bases from J, with 15 bases between. Per the germline V gene, CDR1 is MNHNY and CDR2 is SVGAGI (reference sequence). DNA for the CDR3: TGTGCCAGCATCGTCGACAGGAAGAACAATGAGCAGTTCTTC. The encoded protein is CASIVDRKNNEQFF.

This rearrangement joins TRBV20-1 to TRBJ1-2, with 7 bases lining up with TRBD1. The CDR3 length is 14 residues. V trimming: 5 bases; J trimming: 6 bases; junction bases outside the gene matches: 12. The germline V gene has CDR1 DFQATT and CDR2 SNEGSKA (reference sequence). CDR3 nucleotide sequence: TGCAGTGCTGTGGGGAAGGGGGCGTCTAATGGCTACACCTTC. Translated: CSAVGKGASNGYTF.

The chain employs TRBV27 and TRBJ2-7, with 11 bases lining up with TRBD2. This CDR3 has 15 amino acids. Losses at the gene ends were 5 bases for V and 3 bases for J; bases not matched to a gene: 6. The germline V gene encodes CDR1 MNHEY and CDR2 SMNVEV (reference sequence). CDR3 in amino acids: CASSPNLAGGYEQYF. DNA of the CDR3: TGTGCCAGCAGTCCCAACCTAGCGGGAGGCTACGAGCAGTACTTC.